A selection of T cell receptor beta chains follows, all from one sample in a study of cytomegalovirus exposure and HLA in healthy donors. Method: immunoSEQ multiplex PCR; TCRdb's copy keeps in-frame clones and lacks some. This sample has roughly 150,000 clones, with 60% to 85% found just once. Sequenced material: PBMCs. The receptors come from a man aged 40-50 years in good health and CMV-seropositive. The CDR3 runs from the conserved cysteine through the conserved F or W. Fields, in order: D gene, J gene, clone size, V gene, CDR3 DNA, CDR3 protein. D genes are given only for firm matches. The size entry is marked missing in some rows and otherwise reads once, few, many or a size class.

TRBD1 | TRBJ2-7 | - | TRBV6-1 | TGTGCCAGCAGTGAAGTGAGACAGGGTCCCGACGAGCAGTACTTC | CASSEVRQGPDEQYF
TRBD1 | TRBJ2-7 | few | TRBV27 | TGTGCCAGCAGCCAGCCGGGACAGGGAAGGCCGAGGCGAGGGGAGCAGTACTTC | CASSQPGQGRPRRGEQYF
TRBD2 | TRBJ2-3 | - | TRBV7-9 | TGTGCCAGCAGGACTAGCGGGAGTACGGGAGATACGCAGTATTTT | CASRTSGSTGDTQYF
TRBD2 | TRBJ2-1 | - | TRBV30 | TGTGCCTGGAGTGTTGGAAGCGGGAGGGCCGGATTTGAGCAGTTCTTC | CAWSVGSGRAGFEQFF
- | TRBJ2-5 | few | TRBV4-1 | TGCGCCAGCAGCTCCCAGGTACTGCACCAAGAGACCCAGTACTTC | CASSSQVLHQETQYF
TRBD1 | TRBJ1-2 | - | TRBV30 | TGTGCCTGGAGTGTGGGGGACAGGGTATACGCTAACTATGGCTACACCTTC | CAWSVGDRVYANYGYTF
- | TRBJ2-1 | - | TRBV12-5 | TGTGCTAGTGGTTTGGTCGGGTCCTCTTCCAATGAGCAGTTCTTC | CASGLVGSSSNEQFF
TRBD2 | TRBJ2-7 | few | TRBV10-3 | TGTGCCATCAGTGGGTCTAGCGGGATTGGCTCCTACGAGCAGTACTTC | CAISGSSGIGSYEQYF
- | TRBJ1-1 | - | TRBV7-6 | TGTGCCAGCAGGCCGGGGGTTGGGAACACTGAAGCTTTCTTT | CASRPGVGNTEAFF
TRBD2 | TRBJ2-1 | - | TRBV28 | TGTGCCAGCAGTTTAACCGGGACGGGGGGGAATGAGCAGTTCTTC | CASSLTGTGGNEQFF
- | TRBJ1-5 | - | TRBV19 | TGTGCCAGTAGTATAGACGGGGGGAAATATTGGAGCAATCAGCCCCAGCATTTT | CASSIDGGKYWSNQPQHF
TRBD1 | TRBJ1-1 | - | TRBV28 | TGTGCCAGCAGTACACAGGGGAAAGCTTTCTTT | CASSTQGKAFF
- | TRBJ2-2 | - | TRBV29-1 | TGCAGCGGCCTCCGGGGAAACACCGGGGAGCTGTTTTTT | CSGLRGNTGELFF
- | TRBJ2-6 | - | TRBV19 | TGTGCCAGTACCTATGGTGTAGCGAGGAGGTCGGGGGCCAACGTCCTGACTTTC | CASTYGVARRSGANVLTF
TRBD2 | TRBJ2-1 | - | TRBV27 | TGTGCCACAGGAGGGCGGGAGGGAACTTTCAATGAGCAGTTCTTC | CATGGREGTFNEQFF
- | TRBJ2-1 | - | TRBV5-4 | TGTGCCAGCAGCTTGGGCCAGGGGACCTACAATGAGCAGTTCTTC | CASSLGQGTYNEQFF
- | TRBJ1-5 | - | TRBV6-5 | TGTGCCAGCAGTTATGAAGGCGGACAGCCCCAGCATTTT | CASSYEGGQPQHF
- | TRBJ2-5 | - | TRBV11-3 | TGTGCCAGCAGCTTGGGCTACCAAGAGACCCAGTACTTC | CASSLGYQETQYF
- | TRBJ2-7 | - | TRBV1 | TGCACCAGCAGATTCCGGGACTTTAAGGGCGCGTTC | CTSRFRDFKGAF
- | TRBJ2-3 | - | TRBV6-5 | TGTGCCAGCAGTTACGGGGCTAATGGGGATACGCAGTATTTT | CASSYGANGDTQYF
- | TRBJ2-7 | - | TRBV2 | TGTGCCAGCACATCGGGAGTCTACGAGCAGTACTTC | CASTSGVYEQYF
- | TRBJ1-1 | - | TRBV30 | TGTGCCTGGACGGACATATCCGACACTGAAGCTTTCTTT | CAWTDISDTEAFF
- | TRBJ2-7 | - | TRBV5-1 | TGCGCCAGCAGCTTGGGGTCGGGTGGGAGGGAGCAGTACTTC | CASSLGSGGREQYF